These 14 T cell receptor beta chains were all obtained from the same sample, sequenced in a study of cytomegalovirus exposure and HLA in healthy donors. The PCR contained 60 Vbeta and 13 Jbeta primers. Data came from immunoSEQ multiplex PCR; TCRdb stores just in-frame clones and leaves some out. The table has 150,000 to 250,000 clones, about 80% seen once. Sequenced material: PBMCs. The receptors were sampled from a woman between 25 and 40 years old in good health and CMV-seropositive.

The chain recombines TRBV4-1 with TRBJ2-3, with 8 positions matching TRBD2. The J segment lost 0 bases and the V segment lost 3 bases, leaving 8 bases of the junction unmatched. This CDR3 region has 17 residues. Germline V gives CDR1 MGHRA, CDR2 YSYEKL. This CDR3 reads CASSHAEERGSTDTQYF. The CDR3 bases are TGCGCCAGCAGCCACGCTGAAGAGCGGGGGAGCACAGATACGCAGTATTTT.

This sequence joins TRBV19 and TRBJ2-5; TRBD2 matches at 7 bases. CDR3 length: 14 amino acids. CDR1 is LNHDA, CDR2 SQIVND, per germline (reference sequence). The ends lost 6 bases at V and 4 bases at J; junction bases unmatched: 8. The CDR3 loop reads CASSLTQRGETQYF. CDR3 nucleotides: TGTGCCAGTAGCTTGACGCAGCGGGGAGAGACCCAGTACTTC.

The genes are TRBV5-1 and TRBJ1-3, with TRBD1 matching over 9 bases. The CDR3 consists of 15 residues. V dropped 3 bases and J dropped 4; count of bases not matched to a gene: 5. Germline lookup yields CDR1 SGHRS and CDR2 YFSETQ. CDR3 DNA: TGCGCCAGCAGCTGGACCGGGACAGGGGGAAACACCATATATTTT. It translates to CASSWTGTGGNTIYF.

Remarks on this clone: Sequence at one end of the junction differs from germline and may be a read error. The rearrangement uses TRBV7-2 and TRBJ2-1; 10 nucleotides align to TRBD2. Germline V lookup: CDR1 SGHTA, CDR2 FQGNSA. This CDR3 is built from 13 residues. The CDR3 here is CASSLAGEGEQFF. CDR3 coding DNA: TGTGCCAGCAGCCTAGCGGGAGAAGGTGAGCAGTTCTTC. The complete variable domain, with remaining parts taken from reference TRBV7-2 and TRBJ2-1, reads GAGVSQSPSNKVTEKGKDVELRCDPISGHTALYWYRQSLGQGLEFLIYFQGNSAPDKSGLPSDRFSAERTGGSVSTLTIQRTQQEDSAVYLCASSLAGEGEQFFGPGTRLTVL.

The chain couples TRBV6-4 to TRBJ1-2; D unclear. Trimming removed 3 bases from V and 6 bases from J, with 26 bases in between. This CDR3 is built from 18 residues. The germline V gene has CDR1 MRHNA and CDR2 SNTAGT. This chain's CDR3 is CASSEIVAAKGLRDGYTF. In nucleotides, the CDR3 is TGTGCCAGCAGTGAAATCGTGGCGGCCAAGGGATTGCGGGATGGCTACACCTTC.

The J gene is TRBJ2-1, the V gene TRBV11-3, with 12 bases fitting TRBD2. The CDR3 spans 16 residues. CDR1 is SGHNT, CDR2 YENEEA, per germline. V lost 6 bases, J lost 4 bases, and 7 bases stayed unmatched. The CDR3 sequence is CASSPGLAGSYNEQFF. In DNA, the CDR3 is TGTGCCAGCAGTCCGGGACTAGCGGGTAGTTACAATGAGCAGTTCTTC.

The chain carries TRBV28 and TRBJ2-3; 12 bases line up with TRBD2. J gave up 0 bases and V 7 bases, and 5 bases lay outside the gene matches. The CDR3 consists of 16 residues. Looked up from germline, CDR1 is MDHEN and CDR2 is SYDVKM. CDR3 amino acids: CASTGLAGKSTDTQYF. CDR3 DNA: TGTGCCAGCACCGGACTAGCGGGAAAGAGCACAGATACGCAGTATTTT.

This chain connects TRBV15 to TRBJ2-7; 8 bases line up with TRBD2. The germline CDR1 and CDR2 sequences are LNHNV and YYDKDF (reference sequence). The CDR3 runs 14 residues. V was clipped by 5 bases and J by 6 bases; unmatched bases: 9. As DNA, the CDR3 is TGTGCCACCAGCGGAGGACTAGCTTCTCTCGAGCAGTACTTC. Its protein is CATSGGLASLEQYF.

This clone was detected only a few times. This chain links TRBV5-1 with TRBJ1-4; D is perhaps TRBD1 (6 bases). The V gene's germline CDR1 is SGHRS and CDR2 YFSETQ. V was pared by 3 bases and J by 6 bases, with 12 bases between. The CDR3 covers 14 residues. In DNA form, the CDR3 reads TGCGCCAGCAGCTCACAGGGCGGGTATGAAAAACTGTTTTTT. Amino acid sequence: CASSSQGGYEKLFF. Full variable domain (outside the CDR3, taken from reference TRBV5-1 and TRBJ1-4): KAGVTQTPRYLIKTRGQQVTLSCSPISGHRSVSWYQQTPGQGLQFLFEYFSETQRNKGNFPGRFSGRQFSNSRSEMNVSTLELGDSALYLCASSSQGGYEKLFFGSGTQLSVL.

The chain recombines TRBV25-1 with TRBJ2-5, with 12 bases fitting TRBD1. CDR3 length: 18 residues. The germline gives CDR1 MGHDK, CDR2 SYGVNS. Germline trimming cut 2 bases from V and 5 bases from J; bases unmatched to any gene: 12. The CDR3: CASSEPPGQGAWDETQYF. For the CDR3, the DNA is TGTGCCAGCAGTGAACCTCCGGGACAGGGGGCCTGGGACGAGACCCAGTACTTC.

The chain carries TRBV11-3 and TRBJ1-3, with 8 bases that match TRBD1. Germline V CDR1 and CDR2: SGHNT, YENEEA. This CDR3 region has 13 residues. Germline trimming cut 5 bases from V and 7 bases from J; bases unmatched to any gene: 4. In nucleotides, the CDR3 is TGTGCCAGCAGCGCCGACAGGGGTAACACCATATATTTT. It is translated as CASSADRGNTIYF.

The chain links TRBV7-6 to TRBJ1-6, with a possible D match to TRBD1 (5 bases). The CDR3 runs to 15 residues. The germline gives CDR1 SGHVS, CDR2 FNYEAQ. The V end was cut by 5 bases, the J end by 4 bases, with 12 bases between. CDR3: CASSKTAGYNSPLHF. Here the CDR3 DNA reads TGTGCCAGCAGCAAGACAGCAGGATATAATTCACCCCTCCACTTT.

This chain connects TRBV5-1 to TRBJ1-4; 10 positions agree with TRBD1. Germline loops: CDR1 SGHRS, CDR2 YFSETQ. V was pared by 2 bases and J by 7 bases, with 5 bases of the junction left unmatched. This CDR3 has 15 residues. Written as DNA, the CDR3 is TGCGCCAGCAGCTTTGGGACAGGGGTCGGTGAAAAACTGTTTTTT. Protein sequence: CASSFGTGVGEKLFF.

The chain links TRBV7-9 to TRBJ1-1; D perhaps matches TRBD1 (5 bases). The CDR3 is 15 amino acids. V was cut by 0 bases and J by 0 bases, with 8 bases left in between. From germline, CDR1 is SEHNR and CDR2 FQNEAQ (reference sequence). CDR3: CASSLAVGVNTEAFF. CDR3 DNA sequence: TGTGCCAGCAGCTTAGCGGTAGGGGTGAACACTGAAGCTTTCTTT.